A single sample is the source of the 29 T cell receptor beta chains below, sequenced in a study of shared clonotypes between healthy human individuals. The repertoire was sequenced with immunoSEQ multiplex PCR; TCRdb's copy has only in-frame clones and lacks some. The sample has roughly 570,000 clones, 95% to 98% seen once. Naive CD8 cells were CD45RO-negative, positively selected for CCR7, excluding terminally differentiated effector memory CD45RA+ cells. Sequencing was performed on naive CD8+ T cells sorted from blood. These receptors originate from a man between 25 and 39 years old in good health.

This clone was detected once. The chain recombines TRBV10-2 with TRBJ2-1; the D gene is possibly TRBD1 (6 bases). V shed 7 bases and J shed 4 bases, with 11 bases lying between them. This CDR3 has 13 residues. CDR1 and CDR2 (germline): WSHSY, SAAADI. CDR3 residues: CASNMGAYNEQFF. Written as DNA, the CDR3 is TGCGCCAGCAATATGGGGGCTTACAATGAGCAGTTCTTC.

The chain couples TRBV10-2 to TRBJ2-7; D not certain. V was cut by 7 bases and J by 2 bases, with 9 bases left in between. The germline V gene has CDR1 WSHSY and CDR2 SAAADI. CDR3 size: 12 residues. CDR3 DNA: TGCGCCAGCACAGGCAGGCCCTACGAGCAGTACTTC. Translating gives CASTGRPYEQYF.

The chain combines TRBV11-3 with TRBJ2-2; D unclear. Per the germline V gene, CDR1 is SGHNT and CDR2 is YENEEA. The V end was cut by 3 bases, the J end by 7 bases, with 6 bases between. The CDR3 is made up of 12 amino acids. The CDR3 nucleotides read TGTGCCAGCAGCTTGGCTAGCGGGGAGCTGTTTTTT. Protein sequence: CASSLASGELFF.

V usage is TRBV14 and J usage is TRBJ2-7; D may be TRBD2 (7 bases). Germline V lookup: CDR1 SGHDN, CDR2 FVKESK. Trimming shortened V by 4 bases and J by 7 bases, and 17 bases separated the two germline ends. There are 14 residues in the CDR3. The CDR3 spells CASSPRGRAREQYF. The CDR3 coding sequence is TGTGCCAGCAGCCCAAGGGGGAGGGCTCGGGAGCAGTACTTC.

J is TRBJ2-1 and V is TRBV11-2; 9 positions match TRBD2. CDR3 length equals 15 residues. Germline V gene data show CDR1 as SGHAT and CDR2 as FQNNGV. Trimming at V came to 3 bases and at J to 7 bases, leaving 7 bases not matched to a gene. The CDR3 DNA follows: TGTGCCAGCAGCTTTTGGCGGGAGGGCTCTAATGAGCAGTTCTTC. Translation: CASSFWREGSNEQFF.

The chain carries TRBV6-1 and TRBJ1-3, with D unresolved. This CDR3 spans 12 amino acids. The V end lost 11 bases, the J end lost 2 bases, and 10 bases lay between the germline ends. Germline V gene data show CDR1 as MNHNS and CDR2 as SASEGT. This chain's CDR3 is CAGREAGNTIYF. Here the CDR3 DNA reads TGTGCCGGCCGAGAGGCTGGAAACACCATATATTTT.

The chain joins TRBV4-1 to TRBJ1-4; tentatively, D is TRBD1 (5 bases). The CDR3 runs to 18 residues. CDR1 and CDR2 from the germline V gene are MGHRA and YSYEKL. V shed 3 bases and J shed 0 bases, with 17 bases lying between them. The CDR3, as DNA: TGCGCCAGCAGCCATCTCGGCAGGGACGGACCAACTAATGAAAAACTGTTTTTT. Its translation: CASSHLGRDGPTNEKLFF.

This chain uses TRBV7-9 with TRBJ1-4; TRBD1 agrees at 9 bases. The J segment lost 5 bases and the V segment lost 6 bases, leaving 13 bases of the junction unmatched. Germline V gene sequence: CDR1 SEHNR, CDR2 FQNEAQ (reference sequence). This CDR3 contains 17 residues. In nucleotides, the CDR3 is TGTGCCAGCAGTAGTCCCGGGACAGGGTACGTGAATGAAAAACTGTTTTTT. The encoded protein is CASSSPGTGYVNEKLFF. Full variable domain (missing parts from reference TRBV7-9 and TRBJ1-4): DTGVSQNPRHKITKRGQNVTFRCDPISEHNRLYWYRQTLGQGPEFLTYFQNEAQLEKSRLLSDRFSAERPKGSFSTLEIQRTEQGDSAMYLCASSSPGTGYVNEKLFFGSGTQLSVL.

This chain links TRBV28 with TRBJ1-5; the match to TRBD1 covers 7 bases. The germline gives CDR1 MDHEN, CDR2 SYDVKM. Germline trimming cut 7 bases from V and 4 bases from J; bases unmatched to any gene: 7. CDR3 length: 14 amino acids. In nucleotides, the CDR3 is TGTGCCAGCACCAGGGCGACAGGGAATCAGCCCCAGCATTTT. It is translated as CASTRATGNQPQHF.

V usage is TRBV29-1 and J usage is TRBJ2-7; 7 bases agree with TRBD2. Germline values: CDR1 SQVTM, CDR2 ANQGSEA. V lost 0 bases and J lost 1; bases outside the gene matches: 9. This CDR3 comprises 16 residues. The CDR3 region has the DNA TGCAGCGTTGAAGAGGGGGGAGGGGCCCTATCCTACGAGCAGTACTTC. Encoded protein: CSVEEGGGALSYEQYF.

In regard to this clone: This sample includes further DNA sequences coding for the same CDR3. The V and J genes are TRBV29-1 and TRBJ2-7; tentative D call: TRBD2 (6 bases). The germline gives CDR1 SQVTM, CDR2 ANQGSEA. The V gene lost 4 bases and the J gene lost 0 bases, with 10 bases spanning the gap. The CDR3 contains 13 residues. DNA for the CDR3: TGCAGCGTTGTTACCGGGGGCTCCTACGAGCAGTACTTC. Protein sequence: CSVVTGGSYEQYF.

This clone was recorded only once. CDR3 protein: CASSQDPGQGGDEQYF. In nucleotides, the CDR3 is TGCGCCAGCAGCCAAGACCCGGGACAGGGTGGCGACGAGCAGTACTTC. V gene TRBV4-1 combines with J gene TRBJ2-7; 9 bases align to TRBD1. Germline lookup yields CDR1 MGHRA and CDR2 YSYEKL. Trimming at V came to 0 bases and at J to 5 bases, leaving 8 bases not matched to a gene. CDR3 size: 16 residues.

The chain links TRBV27 to TRBJ1-1, with 8 bases matching TRBD1. The junction had 15 bases not matched to a gene; V was cut back by 5 bases and J by 4 bases. Looked up from germline, CDR1 is MNHEY and CDR2 is SMNVEV (reference sequence). The CDR3 covers 17 residues. CDR3 DNA: TGTGCCAGCAGTCCTTACCGGACAGGGACCCTGTTCACTGAAGCTTTCTTT. It encodes CASSPYRTGTLFTEAFF.

The rearrangement links TRBV29-1 to TRBJ2-5; a weak D match, TRBD1 (6 bases). Per the germline V gene, CDR1 is SQVTM and CDR2 is ANQGSEA. Trimming took off 3 bases at V and 1 base at J, with 15 bases between the two ends. This CDR3 is 15 amino acids long. The CDR3 region has the DNA TGCAGCGTTGAGGACAGCCTGGCTGTCCAAGAGACCCAGTACTTC. Translation gives CSVEDSLAVQETQYF.

This chain joins TRBV11-3 and TRBJ2-7; TRBD1 agrees at 9 bases. The CDR3 is 13 amino acids. Germline trimming cut 6 bases from V and 1 base from J; bases unmatched to any gene: 1. Germline V gene lookup returns CDR1 SGHNT and CDR2 YENEEA. The CDR3 loop reads CASRGQGSYEQYF. The CDR3 bases are TGTGCCAGCAGGGGACAGGGATCCTACGAGCAGTACTTC.

V is TRBV7-6 and J is TRBJ2-7; 10 bases line up with TRBD1. Germline V lookup: CDR1 SGHVS, CDR2 FNYEAQ. This CDR3 is 16 amino acids long. V gave up 1 base and J gave up 4 bases; unmatched junction bases: 7. Here the CDR3 DNA reads TGTGCCAGCAGCTTAGAAGGTACGGGACAGGGGTACGAGCAGTACTTC. Translation: CASSLEGTGQGYEQYF. Full variable domain (outside the CDR3, taken from reference TRBV7-6 and TRBJ2-7): GAGVSQSPRYKVTKRGQDVALRCDPISGHVSLYWYRQALGQGPEFLTYFNYEAQQDKSGLPNDRFSAERPEGSISTLTIQRTEQRDSAMYRCASSLEGTGQGYEQYFGPGTRLTVT.

The chain has TRBV4-2 and TRBJ1-4; no firm D call. Germline CDR1 is LGHNA and CDR2 is YNFKEQ. The V end was cut by 5 bases, the J end by 4 bases, with 20 bases between. CDR3 length equals 17 residues. The CDR3 reads CASSATQTQALNEKLFF. The CDR3 nucleotides read TGTGCCAGCAGCGCCACGCAAACCCAAGCCCTTAATGAAAAACTGTTTTTT.

DNA for the CDR3: TGTGCCAGCAGCTTACTCACCGGGGAGCTGTTTTTT. Its protein product is CASSLLTGELFF. The chain is built from TRBV11-2 and TRBJ2-2; D ambiguous. This CDR3 spans 12 amino acids. V lost 2 bases to trimming and J lost 4 bases, with 2 bases between them. Germline lookup yields CDR1 SGHAT and CDR2 FQNNGV.

The rearrangement uses TRBV14 and TRBJ2-4; possible D gene TRBD2, 5 bases. CDR1 is SGHDN, CDR2 FVKESK, per germline. V was trimmed by 1 base and J by 8 bases, leaving 9 bases between them. The CDR3 covers 13 residues. Here the CDR3 reads CASSQGTADIQYF. The CDR3 DNA sequence: TGTGCCAGCAGCCAAGGGACTGCCGACATTCAGTACTTC.

This sequence joins TRBV25-1 and TRBJ2-7; D may be TRBD1 (6 bases). The germline CDR1 and CDR2 sequences are MGHDK and SYGVNS. V dropped 6 bases and J dropped 0 bases, with 9 bases sitting between them. The CDR3 contains 13 residues. This CDR3 reads CASRNRDSYEQYF. In nucleotides, the CDR3 is TGTGCCAGCAGGAACAGGGACTCCTACGAGCAGTACTTC.

The CDR3 is CASSESLTDNEQFF. The CDR3 DNA sequence: TGCGCCAGCAGTGAGTCGTTGACAGACAATGAGCAGTTCTTC. The rearrangement links TRBV10-2 to TRBJ2-1; D perhaps matches TRBD1 (5 bases). With 0 bases removed from V and 5 bases from J, the gap between germline ends came to 8 bases. This CDR3 has 14 amino acids. From germline, CDR1 is WSHSY and CDR2 SAAADI.

The rearrangement links TRBV10-3 to TRBJ2-1, with TRBD1 identical over 8 bases. Germline V CDR1 and CDR2: ENHRY, SYGVKD. This CDR3 has 13 amino acids. After removal of 7 bases from V and 8 bases from J, the junction contained 7 bases not matched to a gene. CDR3 DNA: TGTGCCATCATGGAGGGGACAGGCTATGAGCAGTTCTTC. It is translated as CAIMEGTGYEQFF.

The rearrangement uses TRBV29-1 and TRBJ2-1; 9 nucleotides align to TRBD2. Germline-derived CDR1 and CDR2 are SQVTM and ANQGSEA. The CDR3 spans 14 residues. V dropped 4 bases and J dropped 6; count of bases not matched to a gene: 7. The CDR3 protein is CSVVGSGSGNEQFF. The CDR3 DNA sequence: TGCAGCGTTGTGGGTAGCGGGAGCGGCAATGAGCAGTTCTTC.

Regarding this clone: Other DNA sequences within the sample encode an identical CDR3. The chain recombines TRBV7-9 with TRBJ2-7; D is undetermined. Trimming removed 0 bases from V and 5 bases from J, with 2 bases in between. The germline CDR1 and CDR2 sequences are SEHNR and FQNEAQ (reference sequence). CDR3 length: 11 residues. The CDR3 DNA reads as TGTGCCAGCAGCTTAGCCGACGAGCAGTACTTC. It yields the protein CASSLADEQYF.

This clone showed up just a few times. Other DNA sequences in the same sample also yield this CDR3. This chain joins TRBV7-9 and TRBJ1-5; no definite D call. The V end lost 1 base, the J end lost 6 bases, and 4 bases lay between the germline ends. The CDR3 is 12 amino acids. CDR1 SEHNR and CDR2 FQNEAQ come from the germline V gene (reference sequence). CDR3 in DNA: TGTGCCAGCAGCTTAGATAGTCAGCCCCAGCATTTT. It translates to CASSLDSQPQHF.

The chain uses TRBV27 and TRBJ1-2; D gene ambiguous. Germline values: CDR1 MNHEY, CDR2 SMNVEV (reference sequence). Trimming took 5 bases from V and 7 from J, leaving 11 bases between them. The CDR3 is 12 residues long. The CDR3 coding sequence is TGTGCCAGCAGTCCCCCGGGAGGTGGCTACACCTTC. Its protein is CASSPPGGGYTF.

The chain carries TRBV10-3 and TRBJ2-1; perhaps TRBD2 as D (5 bases). This CDR3 is 13 amino acids long. With 3 bases removed from V and 6 bases from J, the gap between germline ends came to 9 bases. Germline V CDR1 and CDR2: ENHRY, SYGVKD. CDR3: CAISELGLNEQFF. Written as DNA, the CDR3 is TGTGCCATCAGTGAATTAGGACTCAATGAGCAGTTCTTC.

This chain uses TRBV9 with TRBJ2-2; no reliable D call. This CDR3 has 14 residues. Trimming took 5 bases from V and 6 from J, leaving 14 bases between them. The germline V gene has CDR1 SGDLS and CDR2 YYNGEE. The CDR3 region is CASRGSDGAGELFF. CDR3 in DNA: TGTGCCAGCAGAGGGTCGGATGGGGCCGGGGAGCTGTTTTTT. Combining the CDR3 with reference TRBV9 and TRBJ2-2 gives the whole variable domain DSGVTQTPKHLITATGQRVTLRCSPRSGDLSVYWYQQSLDQGLQFLIQYYNGEERAKGNILERFSAQQFPDLHSELNLSSLELGDSALYFCASRGSDGAGELFFGEGSRLTVL.

The V call is TRBV28, the J call TRBJ2-7, with D hard to call. CDR3 length: 12 residues. The germline CDR1 and CDR2 sequences are MDHEN and SYDVKM. V was clipped by 4 bases and J by 6 bases, with 10 bases between them. The DNA of the CDR3 is TGTGCCAGCAGTTACCTGTCTGGCGAGCAGTACTTC. This translates into CASSYLSGEQYF. The entire variable domain, with the rest obtained from reference TRBV28 and TRBJ2-7, is as follows: DVKVTQSSRYLVKRTGEKVFLECVQDMDHENMFWYRQDPGLGLRLIYFSYDVKMKEKGDIPEGYSVSREKKERFSLILESASTNQTSMYLCASSYLSGEQYFGPGTRLTVT.